The 26 T cell receptor beta chains below were found in one sample sequenced in a study of preoperative IRX-2 immunotherapy in early breast cancer. Specified treatment: preoperative locoregional IRX-2 cytokine immunotherapy. Sequencing used immunoSEQ multiplex PCR; TCRdb keeps in-frame clones, though not all of them. Of around 60,000 clones listed, roughly 94% were seen once; the top ten hold under 2%. The sample here was taken from a patient treated with IRX-2 immunotherapy. The receptors here all came from a human donor with breast cancer.

The gene calls are TRBV11-2 and TRBJ1-2; TRBD1 agrees at 7 bases. CDR3 length: 15 residues. V was pared by 5 bases and J by 0 bases, with 6 bases of the junction left unmatched. CDR1 and CDR2 (germline): SGHAT, FQNNGV. In DNA, the CDR3 is TGTGCCAGCAGCCCGGGGACAGAAACTAACTATGGCTACACCTTC. It encodes CASSPGTETNYGYTF.

This clone was counted only a few times. The gene calls are TRBV14 and TRBJ1-1; TRBD1 matches at 7 bases. V was pared by 5 bases and J by 4 bases, with 1 base of the junction left unmatched. The germline V gene has CDR1 SGHDN and CDR2 FVKESK. The CDR3 runs 12 residues. CDR3 region: CASSWTGTEAFF. The CDR3 coding sequence is TGTGCCAGCAGCTGGACAGGCACTGAAGCTTTCTTT.

This sequence joins TRBV28 and TRBJ2-7; 8 positions agree with TRBD1. The CDR3 totals 13 residues. Germline trimming cut 6 bases from V and 4 bases from J; bases unmatched to any gene: 5. Germline lookup yields CDR1 MDHEN and CDR2 SYDVKM. CDR3 bases: TGTGCCAGCAGAGGGACAGGACGATACGAGCAGTACTTC. Its protein product is CASRGTGRYEQYF.

The V and J genes are TRBV9 and TRBJ2-2; no firm D call. The CDR3 is 14 residues long. The V end lost 0 bases, the J end lost 4 bases, and 7 bases lay between the germline ends. Germline values: CDR1 SGDLS, CDR2 YYNGEE. CDR3 residues: CASSVEGSTGELFF. The CDR3 bases are TGTGCCAGCAGCGTAGAGGGAAGCACCGGGGAGCTGTTTTTT.

The CDR3 loop is CASKVAETNTGELFF. CDR3 sequence (DNA): TGTGCCAGTAAAGTGGCGGAGACGAACACCGGGGAGCTGTTTTTT. The V gene is TRBV19, the J gene TRBJ2-2; D call uncertain. V dropped 7 bases and J dropped 0 bases, with 12 bases sitting between them. Germline V gives CDR1 LNHDA, CDR2 SQIVND (reference sequence). The CDR3 covers 15 residues.

This clone has a single count. The gene calls are TRBV5-6 and TRBJ1-1, with D perhaps TRBD1 (6 bases). Trimming took 7 bases from V and 1 from J, leaving 26 bases between them. The germline CDR1 and CDR2 sequences are SGHDT and YYEEEE. The CDR3 runs to 18 residues. Written as DNA, the CDR3 is TGTGCCAGCGCACTACGGGGGGGGCGGCTCTGGGCGAACACTGAAGCTTTCTTT. Translation gives CASALRGGRLWANTEAFF.

This sequence joins TRBV5-3 and TRBJ2-7; TRBD2 aligns across 12 bases. TRBV5-3 carries the ORF label, with uncertain function. CDR3 length: 19 amino acids. J was trimmed by 0 bases and V by 1 base; bases with no gene match: 11. DNA of the CDR3: TGTGCCAGAAGCTTGACGCCTAGCGGGGGGGAGAGGAGCTCCTACGAGCAGTACTTC. Its protein is CARSLTPSGGERSSYEQYF.

V is TRBV15 and J is TRBJ2-7; 8 bases agree with TRBD2. V gave up 3 bases and J gave up 2 bases; unmatched junction bases: 3. The V gene's germline CDR1 is LNHNV and CDR2 YYDKDF (reference sequence). The length of the CDR3 is 14 residues. CDR3 protein: CATSRRGEAYEQYF. The DNA for the CDR3 is TGTGCCACCAGCAGGCGGGGGGAGGCCTACGAGCAGTACTTC.

The chain has TRBV14 and TRBJ2-2, with D maybe TRBD1 (6 bases). Germline-derived CDR1 and CDR2 are SGHDN and FVKESK. The CDR3 length is 14 residues. Between the trimmed V and J ends, which lost 4 bases and 7 bases, there was a span of 13 bases. CDR3 sequence reads: CASSPPGAYGELFF. The CDR3 DNA is TGTGCCAGCAGCCCACCAGGGGCATACGGGGAGCTGTTTTTT.

This clone occurred once. The chain recombines TRBV4-3 with TRBJ2-3; 8 nucleotides agree with TRBD2. CDR3 length equals 17 residues. The germline CDR1 and CDR2 sequences are LGHNA and YSLEER. The V and J ends lost 2 bases and 2 bases, in that order; junction bases with no gene match: 9. This CDR3 reads CASSQTAGGGYTDTQYF. The CDR3 DNA reads TGCGCCAGCAGCCAAACGGCGGGAGGCGGGTACACAGATACGCAGTATTTT.

The chain uses TRBV25-1 and TRBJ1-5; D is unclear. The CDR3 totals 12 residues. The V gene lost 6 bases and the J gene lost 5 bases, with 8 bases spanning the gap. CDR1 is MGHDK and CDR2 is SYGVNS in the germline V gene. In DNA, the CDR3 is TGTGCCAGCAGGGGTTCCCATCAGCCCCAGCATTTT. Its protein product is CASRGSHQPQHF.

The V call is TRBV29-1, the J call TRBJ2-5; 8 bases match TRBD1. Near its end, the DNA agrees better with TRBJ2-7, so the J call may be wrong. Germline lookup yields CDR1 SQVTM and CDR2 ANQGSEA. The CDR3 covers 15 residues. Here the CDR3 DNA reads TGCAGCGTTGAAGCGATAGGGACAGGAACTTACGAGCAGTACTTC. Residues: CSVEAIGTGTYEQYF.

The chain carries TRBV5-1 and TRBJ1-1, with D maybe TRBD1 (5 bases). The germline gives CDR1 SGHRS, CDR2 YFSETQ. This CDR3 has 15 residues. V lost 0 bases and J lost 2, with 11 bases in between. The CDR3 sequence is CASSLDLQVNTEAFF. DNA for the CDR3: TGCGCCAGCAGCTTGGACCTACAGGTAAACACTGAAGCTTTCTTT. The full variable domain, its missing parts supplied by reference TRBV5-1 and TRBJ1-1, is KAGVTQTPRYLIKTRGQQVTLSCSPISGHRSVSWYQQTPGQGLQFLFEYFSETQRNKGNFPGRFSGRQFSNSRSEMNVSTLELGDSALYLCASSLDLQVNTEAFFGQGTRLTVV.

The rearrangement joins TRBV9 to TRBJ2-5; possibly TRBD1 for D (5 bases). CDR3 length: 16 residues. With 5 bases removed from V and 4 bases from J, the gap between germline ends came to 21 bases. In germline, CDR1 is SGDLS, CDR2 YYNGEE. CDR3 bases: TGTGCCAGCAGTTATAACTTCCGGGCAGGGCCAGAGACCCAGTACTTC. It is translated as CASSYNFRAGPETQYF.

The chain uses TRBV15 and TRBJ1-2; D remains ambiguous. CDR1 and CDR2 from the germline V gene are LNHNV and YYDKDF (reference sequence). CDR3 length equals 13 residues. Deletions cut 3 bases from V and 1 base from J, with 6 bases between. As DNA, the CDR3 is TGTGCCACCAGCAGGGGAAGTAACTATGGCTACACCTTC. This encodes CATSRGSNYGYTF.

This chain uses TRBV5-1 with TRBJ2-7; TRBD2 agrees at 10 bases. The CDR3 runs to 16 residues. Germline CDR1 and CDR2: SGHRS and YFSETQ. V was pared by 0 bases and J by 3 bases, with 6 bases of the junction left unmatched. The CDR3 loop reads CASSLVSGRGSYEQYF. The CDR3 DNA is TGCGCCAGCAGCTTGGTAAGCGGGAGGGGGAGCTACGAGCAGTACTTC. The entire variable domain, with the rest obtained from reference TRBV5-1 and TRBJ2-7, is as follows: KAGVTQTPRYLIKTRGQQVTLSCSPISGHRSVSWYQQTPGQGLQFLFEYFSETQRNKGNFPGRFSGRQFSNSRSEMNVSTLELGDSALYLCASSLVSGRGSYEQYFGPGTRLTVT.

The chain combines TRBV7-3 with TRBJ2-3, with 14 bases that match TRBD2. V was pared by 5 bases and J by 5 bases, with 6 bases of the junction left unmatched. Germline lookup yields CDR1 SGHTA and CDR2 FQGTGA. The CDR3 is 16 residues long. The CDR3 loop is CASSRGLAGGGDTQYF. In DNA, the CDR3 is TGTGCCAGCAGCCGAGGACTAGCGGGGGGCGGAGATACGCAGTATTTT. Full variable domain (remainder filled in from reference TRBV7-3 and TRBJ2-3): GAGVSQTPSNKVTEKGKYVELRCDPISGHTALYWYRQSLGQGPEFLIYFQGTGAADDSGLPNDRFFAVRPEGSVSTLKIQRTERGDSAVYLCASSRGLAGGGDTQYFGPGTRLTVL.

The V and J genes are TRBV9 and TRBJ2-1; D uncertain. The V end was cut by 0 bases, the J end by 9 bases, with 4 bases between. Germline V gives CDR1 SGDLS, CDR2 YYNGEE. The CDR3 runs to 11 residues. CDR3 sequence (DNA): TGTGCCAGCAGCGTAGCGGGTGAGCAGTTCTTC. This sequence encodes CASSVAGEQFF.

This chain joins TRBV5-1 and TRBJ2-7; no clear D gene. The germline V and J ends were trimmed by 5 bases and 6 bases, with 24 bases remaining between them. CDR1 and CDR2 from the germline V gene are SGHRS and YFSETQ. The CDR3 runs 16 residues. Here the CDR3 reads CASRDDVIASLSEQYF. CDR3 DNA sequence: TGCGCCAGCAGGGATGACGTGATAGCATCCCTGAGCGAGCAGTACTTC.

The chain recombines TRBV7-9 with TRBJ1-6, with D possibly matching TRBD1 (5 bases). The ends were cut back, 2 bases at V and 3 bases at J, with 8 bases in the middle. The length of the CDR3 is 15 residues. Germline V gene data show CDR1 as SEHNR and CDR2 as FQNEAQ (reference sequence). The CDR3 loop reads CASSLYDSYNSPLHF. The CDR3 DNA reads as TGTGCCAGCAGCTTATACGACAGCTATAATTCACCCCTCCACTTT.

For the CDR3, the DNA is TGTGCCAGCAGTCGTTGGCGGCCGGAGACCCAGTACTTC. Protein: CASSRWRPETQYF. This chain uses TRBV28 with TRBJ2-5, with D hard to call. The germline V gene has CDR1 MDHEN and CDR2 SYDVKM. The V end was cut by 5 bases, the J end by 5 bases, with 12 bases between. The CDR3 covers 13 residues. Drawing the rest from reference TRBV28 and TRBJ2-5, the complete variable domain is DVKVTQSSRYLVKRTGEKVFLECVQDMDHENMFWYRQDPGLGLRLIYFSYDVKMKEKGDIPEGYSVSREKKERFSLILESASTNQTSMYLCASSRWRPETQYFGPGTRLLVL.

This clone came up once. V gene TRBV7-9 combines with J gene TRBJ1-1, with TRBD1 identical over 9 bases. The CDR3 has 13 residues. The germline CDR1 and CDR2 sequences are SEHNR and FQNEAQ (reference sequence). Trimming cost V 8 bases and J 9 bases; bases outside gene matches: 10. This CDR3 reads CASLIGGQGKAFF. The CDR3 nucleotides read TGTGCCAGCCTCATAGGGGGACAGGGAAAAGCTTTCTTT.

The chain has TRBV7-8 and TRBJ2-6; D is perhaps TRBD1 (5 bases). The CDR3 sequence is 14 residues long. CDR1 and CDR2 (germline): SGHVS, FQNEAQ. V lost 6 bases and J lost 0, with 6 bases in between. CDR3 in amino acids: CASSTGSGANVLTF. CDR3 in DNA: TGTGCCAGCAGTACAGGCTCTGGGGCCAACGTCCTGACTTTC.

The genes are TRBV2 and TRBJ2-7, with D uncertain. Germline V gives CDR1 SNHLY, CDR2 FYNNEI. The V and J ends lost 6 bases and 5 bases respectively, with 11 bases between them. The CDR3 runs 12 residues. This CDR3 reads CASRVLVDEQYF. The CDR3 nucleotides are TGTGCCAGCAGAGTGTTGGTTGACGAGCAGTACTTC.

The V call is TRBV4-2, the J call TRBJ1-1, with D perhaps TRBD1 (6 bases). Between the trimmed V and J ends, which lost 5 bases and 0 bases, there was a span of 13 bases. The CDR3 length is 15 residues. Germline loops: CDR1 LGHNA, CDR2 YNFKEQ. CDR3 amino acids: CASSSSDRLNTEAFF. The CDR3 DNA reads TGTGCCAGCAGCAGTTCGGACAGACTGAACACTGAAGCTTTCTTT.

The V call is TRBV6-5, the J call TRBJ1-1; D is perhaps TRBD1 (6 bases). Germline CDR1 MNHEY, CDR2 SVGAGI. The V gene lost 6 bases and the J gene lost 3 bases, with 17 bases spanning the gap. The CDR3 loop spans 15 amino acids. The CDR3 DNA is TGTGCCAGCAGCCAGAACAGGGCAGGGGACACTGAAGCTTTCTTT. It encodes CASSQNRAGDTEAFF.